This T cell receptor (beta chain) was captured in a study of blood T cell repertoires in COVID-19. The germline gives CDR1 WNHNN, CDR2 SYGVQD (reference sequence). The germline V and J ends were trimmed by 7 bases and 5 bases, with 17 bases remaining between them. This CDR3 has 14 amino acids. The protocol was immunoSEQ multiplex PCR, while the TCRdb copy is restricted to in-frame clones and leaves out a portion. The table lists around 250,000 clones, 80% to 90% of them singletons. The sample was PBMCs or T cells enriched from blood (not recorded which). The TCR comes from a woman aged 40 to 50 who had been exposed to COVID-19. The rearrangement joins TRBV10-1 to TRBJ2-5; TRBD1 might be the D (8 bases). The CDR3 protein is CASMTGDYRETQYF. In DNA, the CDR3 is TGCGCCAGCATGACAGGGGACTACCGGGAGACCCAGTACTTC.